Below are 13 T cell receptor beta chains sequenced from a single sample in a study of CD8 T cells in Susac syndrome. Reverse transcription of 0.5 to 1 ug RNA was performed with random hexamers. Using its own MiXCR run on the immunoSEQ multiplex PCR reads, TCRdb lists one record per CDR3 protein. Of approximately 210,000 distinct CDR3 sequences detected, 94% appear once; the ten largest clones hold roughly 0.14%. The sequencing sample was made of CD4+ T cells from PBMCs. These receptors were collected from a human donor with Susac syndrome.

The chain combines TRBV5-1 with TRBJ2-3; TRBD2 aligns across 9 bases. This CDR3 region has 15 residues. Germline V gives CDR1 SGHRS, CDR2 YFSETQ. After removal of 3 bases from V and 2 bases from J, the junction contained 4 bases not matched to a gene. CDR3 coding DNA: TGCGCCAGCAGCTCCGCTAGCGGGGACACAGATACGCAGTATTTT. Amino acids: CASSSASGDTDTQYF.

This chain uses TRBV29-1 with TRBJ2-1; weak D call: TRBD1 (6 bases). The CDR3 covers 13 residues. Germline V gene lookup returns CDR1 SQVTM and CDR2 ANQGSEA. With 4 bases removed from V and 2 bases from J, the gap between germline ends came to 9 bases. CDR3 bases: TGCAGCGTTGGGACAGCCACCTACAATGAGCAGTTCTTC. As protein: CSVGTATYNEQFF.

The chain carries TRBV29-1 and TRBJ2-5; D is undetermined. V lost 4 bases and J 1 base, leaving 7 bases between the germline ends. The CDR3 covers 12 residues. CDR1 is SQVTM and CDR2 is ANQGSEA in the germline V gene. The CDR3 is CSVGGVQETQYF. CDR3 nucleotide sequence: TGCAGCGTTGGTGGCGTCCAAGAGACCCAGTACTTC. Full variable domain (outside the CDR3, taken from reference TRBV29-1 and TRBJ2-5): SAVISQKPSRDICQRGTSLTIQCQVDSQVTMMFWYRQQPGQSLTLIATANQGSEATYESGFVIDKFPISRPNLTFSTLTVSNMSPEDSSIYLCSVGGVQETQYFGPGTRLLVL.

The rearrangement joins TRBV6-2 or TRBV6-3 to TRBJ1-1; the D gene is possibly TRBD1 (5 bases). The V gene's germline CDR1 is MNHEY and CDR2 SVGEGT. CDR3 length: 14 residues. Trimming took 7 bases from V and 7 from J, leaving 19 bases between them. The CDR3 reads CASKVGDPGIEAFF. In nucleotides, the CDR3 is TGTGCCAGCAAGGTGGGGGACCCCGGCATTGAAGCTTTCTTT.

This chain connects TRBV6-5 to TRBJ2-7, with D perhaps matching TRBD1 (8 bases). The CDR3 spans 15 residues. Germline V gives CDR1 MNHEY, CDR2 SVGAGI. Trimming left V 5 bases short and J 0 bases short, with 14 bases between. CDR3 sequence reads: CASSGSGTGSYEQYF. CDR3 DNA sequence: TGTGCCAGCAGTGGCAGCGGGACAGGCTCCTACGAGCAGTACTTC.

The rearrangement links TRBV6-4 to TRBJ1-1; D perhaps matches TRBD1 (6 bases). Germline lookup yields CDR1 MRHNA and CDR2 SNTAGT. The CDR3 covers 13 residues. Trimming removed 10 bases from V and 0 bases from J, with 12 bases in between. CDR3 residues: CATVRGLNTEAFF. CDR3 in DNA: TGTGCCACCGTACGGGGGCTGAACACTGAAGCTTTCTTT.

This clonotype appeared a single time. The chain joins TRBV6-5 to TRBJ1-6, with no clear D. Germline V gives CDR1 MNHEY, CDR2 SVGAGI. Trimming stripped 1 base from V and 0 bases from J, with 10 bases between. The CDR3 consists of 17 residues. The CDR3 bases are TGTGCCAGCAGTTACTGGGCCGGGAGCTCCTATAATTCACCCCTCCACTTT. This gives the protein CASSYWAGSSYNSPLHF.

The chain has TRBV30 and TRBJ1-3, with TRBD1 as a possible D gene (5 bases). Trimming removed 2 bases at V and 0 bases at J, with 20 bases between. This CDR3 is built from 18 residues. The V gene's germline CDR1 is GTSNPN and CDR2 SVGIG (reference sequence). The CDR3: CAWSRGLSTVTSGNTIYF. CDR3 bases: TGTGCCTGGAGTCGGGGCTTAAGTACGGTGACCTCTGGAAACACCATATATTTT.

This sequence joins TRBV6-2 or TRBV6-3 and TRBJ1-2, with TRBD1 identical over 10 bases. The V and J ends lost 6 bases and 2 bases, in that order; junction bases with no gene match: 6. Germline V lookup: CDR1 MNHEY, CDR2 SVGEGT. The CDR3 has 15 amino acids. CDR3 DNA sequence: TGTGCCAGCAGACGTCCGGGACAGGGGAACTATGGCTACACCTTC. Translated: CASRRPGQGNYGYTF.

The chain combines TRBV10-3 with TRBJ1-1; D call uncertain. The V end lost 4 bases, the J end lost 0 bases, and 6 bases lay between the germline ends. The CDR3 consists of 13 residues. CDR1 is ENHRY, CDR2 SYGVKD, per germline. CDR3 residues: CAISVKVNTEAFF. The CDR3 DNA reads as TGTGCCATCAGTGTTAAGGTGAACACTGAAGCTTTCTTT.

The chain is built from TRBV7-8 and TRBJ1-1, with no clear D. The CDR3 consists of 16 residues. CDR1 and CDR2 from the germline V gene are SGHVS and FQNEAQ. Trimming removed 2 bases from V and 0 bases from J, with 13 bases in between. The CDR3 reads CASSLMLARLNTEAFF. The CDR3 DNA sequence: TGTGCCAGCAGCTTAATGTTGGCACGTTTGAACACTGAAGCTTTCTTT.

CDR3 sequence (DNA): TGTGCCAGCGCACGAGGTGCTCCTAACTCGAACACCGGGGAGCTGTTTTTT. This gives the protein CASARGAPNSNTGELFF. This chain joins TRBV18 and TRBJ2-2, with no clear D. In germline, CDR1 is KGHSH, CDR2 LQKENI. The CDR3 loop spans 17 amino acids. The V end lost 8 bases, the J end lost 0 bases, and 19 bases lay between the germline ends.

The chain couples TRBV20-1 to TRBJ2-3, with a possible D match to TRBD2 (6 bases). Germline V gene lookup returns CDR1 DFQATT and CDR2 SNEGSKA (reference sequence). Trimming removed 1 base from V and 5 bases from J, with 7 bases in between. The CDR3 totals 12 residues. In DNA form, the CDR3 reads TGCAGTGCTAGAGTCGGGGGAGATACGCAGTATTTT. It encodes CSARVGGDTQYF.